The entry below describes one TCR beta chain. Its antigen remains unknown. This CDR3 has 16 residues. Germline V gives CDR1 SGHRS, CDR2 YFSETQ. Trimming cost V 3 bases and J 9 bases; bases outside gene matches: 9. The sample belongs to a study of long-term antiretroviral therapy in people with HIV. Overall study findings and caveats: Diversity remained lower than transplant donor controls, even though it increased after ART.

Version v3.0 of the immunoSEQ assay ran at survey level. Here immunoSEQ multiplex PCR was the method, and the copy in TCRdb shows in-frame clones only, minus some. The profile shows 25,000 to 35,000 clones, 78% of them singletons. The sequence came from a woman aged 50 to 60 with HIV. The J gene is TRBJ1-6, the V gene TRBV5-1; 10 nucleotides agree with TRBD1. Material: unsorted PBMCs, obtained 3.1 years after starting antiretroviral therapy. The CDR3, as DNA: TGCGCCAGCAGCTGGGCCGGGACAGGGGAACGTTCACCCCTCCACTTT. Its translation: CASSWAGTGERSPLHF.